Listed below are T cell receptor beta chains from one sample, sequenced in a study of CD4 T cells in relation to SARS-CoV-2 and coronaviruses. These receptors are not linked to any known antigen. Sequencing used immunoSEQ multiplex PCR; TCRdb keeps in-frame clones, though not all of them. The data contain around 25,000 clones, about two thirds of them singletons. The sequenced material came from CD4+ T cells from PBMCs, cultured in vitro. The receptors originated from a human donor in good health. Both conserved end residues are part of each CDR3. The D gene is left open where the match is weak. Size is omitted from some rows. Given values are once, few, many or a class for expanded clones.

TRBJ2-1 NA NA TRBV7-2 CASSVSVGQFF TGTGCCAGCAGCGTTAGCGTCGGACAGTTCTTC
TRBJ1-2 NA NA TRBV7-2 CASSLSSTYGYTF TGTGCCAGCAGCTTATCCAGTACATATGGCTACACCTTC
TRBJ2-7 NA TRBD2 TRBV5-6 CASSWGTSGSYEQYF TGTGCCAGCAGCTGGGGGACTAGCGGTTCCTACGAGCAGTACTTC
TRBJ2-5 once NA TRBV6-5 CASSYSQAQETQYF TGTGCCAGCAGTTACTCACAGGCCCAAGAGACCCAGTACTTC
TRBJ1-5 NA NA TRBV4-1 CASSQAGARGNQPQHF TGCGCCAGCAGCCAAGCGGGGGCCAGGGGCAATCAGCCCCAGCATTTT
TRBJ2-1 NA NA TRBV12-3/TRBV12-4 CASSSEAGEQFF TGTGCCAGCAGTTCGGAGGCGGGTGAGCAGTTCTTC
TRBJ2-6 NA TRBD2 TRBV4-3 CASSQDGASGAGANVLTF TGCGCCAGCAGCCAAGATGGGGCTAGCGGGGCTGGGGCCAACGTCCTGACTTTC
TRBJ2-1 NA TRBD2 TRBV30 CAWNRAGVYNEQFF TGTGCCTGGAATCGAGCGGGAGTCTACAATGAGCAGTTCTTC
TRBJ1-6 NA NA TRBV5-1 CASSLEGSNSPLHF TGCGCCAGCAGCTTGGAAGGGAGTAATTCACCCCTCCACTTT
TRBJ2-2 NA NA TRBV28 CATTPPLGDNTGELFF TGTGCCACCACACCCCCCCTTGGGGATAACACCGGGGAGCTGTTTTTT
TRBJ1-1 NA NA TRBV12-3/TRBV12-4 CASRRTDNTEAFF TGTGCCAGCAGACGGACAGACAACACTGAAGCTTTCTTT
TRBJ2-7 once NA TRBV7-9 CASSSGLQPGQYF TGTGCCAGCAGCTCCGGGTTGCAGCCGGGGCAGTACTTC
TRBJ1-5 NA NA TRBV6-1 CASNPYSNQPQHF TGTGCCAGCAATCCTTATAGCAATCAGCCCCAGCATTTT
TRBJ2-7 NA NA TRBV29-1 CSVRFSSYEQYF TGCAGCGTTCGTTTTTCCTCCTACGAGCAGTACTTC
TRBJ1-2 few NA TRBV19 CASSFGRETGYTF TGTGCCAGTAGTTTCGGAAGGGAGACGGGCTACACCTTC
TRBJ1-4 NA NA TRBV4-2 CASSLFEKLFF TGTGCCAGCAGCCTCTTTGAAAAACTGTTTTTT
TRBJ2-2 NA NA TRBV9 CASSVSVGSDGELFF TGTGCCAGCAGCGTTTCTGTGGGGTCAGACGGGGAGCTGTTTTTT
TRBJ1-2 NA NA TRBV7-9 CASSPARLYGYTF TGTGCCAGCAGCCCCGCCCGTCTCTATGGCTACACCTTC
TRBJ1-1 NA NA TRBV29-1 CSVARVNTEAFF TGCAGCGTTGCCAGGGTGAACACTGAAGCTTTCTTT
TRBJ2-3 once TRBD2 TRBV14 CASSTLGLASDTQYF TGTGCCAGCAGCACCCTGGGACTAGCGTCAGATACGCAGTATTTT
TRBJ2-1 NA TRBD1 TRBV30 CAWSVGRGRLVEQFF TGTGCCTGGAGTGTGGGCAGGGGGCGTCTTGTTGAGCAGTTCTTC
TRBJ1-2 NA TRBD1 TRBV5-1 CASSPRSTGTFYGYTF TGCGCCAGCAGCCCACGGTCGACAGGGACGTTTTATGGCTACACCTTC
TRBJ2-6 once NA TRBV4-2 CASSLPRVPGSGANVLTF TGTGCCAGCAGCCTACCCAGGGTTCCGGGCTCTGGGGCCAACGTCCTGACTTTC
TRBJ2-5 NA TRBD2 TRBV4-1 CASSHTSGGARETQYF TGCGCCAGCAGCCACACTAGCGGGGGGGCCCGAGAGACCCAGTACTTC
TRBJ2-1 NA NA TRBV5-1 CASSLRALDEQFF TGCGCCAGCAGCTTAAGAGCTCTGGATGAGCAGTTCTTC
TRBJ2-2 NA NA TRBV29-1 CSVGSITGRTGELFF TGCAGCGTTGGTTCCATCACAGGGCGCACCGGGGAGCTGTTTTTT
TRBJ1-2 NA TRBD1 TRBV6-5 CASRTPGQGAGGYTF TGTGCCAGCAGGACTCCGGGACAGGGGGCGGGTGGCTACACCTTC
TRBJ2-1 NA NA TRBV3-1/TRBV3-2 CASIAGGGSYNEQFF TGTGCCAGCATTGCCGGAGGTGGCTCCTACAATGAGCAGTTCTTC
TRBJ2-3 once TRBD2 TRBV10-3 CAISERAGGTDTQYF TGTGCCATCAGTGAAAGAGCGGGGGGGACAGATACGCAGTATTTT
TRBJ1-1 NA NA TRBV24-1 CATSDLRGFVFF TGTGCCACCAGTGATTTGAGAGGGTTTGTTTTCTTT
TRBJ1-1 NA NA TRBV6-5 CASNKGGTTEAFF TGTGCCAGCAACAAGGGGGGGACCACTGAAGCTTTCTTT
TRBJ2-3 NA TRBD1 TRBV2 CASSGTGGNTDTQYF TGTGCCAGCTCAGGGACAGGGGGAAACACAGATACGCAGTATTTT
TRBJ1-2 NA NA TRBV19 CASSIQVPGSYGYTF TGTGCCAGTAGTATTCAGGTCCCAGGGAGCTATGGCTACACCTTC
TRBJ2-1 NA NA TRBV6-1 CASSDGSMRSYNEQFF TGTGCCAGCAGTGACGGGAGCATGAGATCCTACAATGAGCAGTTCTTC
TRBJ2-3 NA NA TRBV27 CASSLYGDLSTDTQYF TGTGCCAGCAGTTTATATGGGGATCTTAGCACAGATACGCAGTATTTT
TRBJ2-4 NA NA TRBV3-1/TRBV3-2 CASSQGNVKNIQYF TGTGCCAGCAGCCAAGGAAATGTCAAAAACATTCAGTACTTC
TRBJ1-1 NA NA TRBV11-2 CASSSDRDTEAFF TGTGCCAGCAGCTCCGACCGTGACACTGAAGCTTTCTTT
TRBJ1-1 few NA TRBV2 CATQGFAEAFF TGTGCCACCCAGGGATTCGCTGAAGCTTTCTTT
TRBJ2-7 NA TRBD1 TRBV27 CASSLSWMSQGNEQYF TGTGCCAGCAGTTTATCGTGGATGTCACAGGGGAACGAGCAGTACTTC
TRBJ2-1 NA NA TRBV4-1 CASSQPGMRRGGNEQFF TGCGCCAGCAGCCAACCAGGGATGAGGAGAGGGGGCAATGAGCAGTTCTTC
TRBJ1-2 few TRBD1 TRBV6-5 CASSPGGAVRYGYTF TGTGCCAGCAGCCCAGGGGGGGCGGTGAGGTATGGCTACACCTTC
TRBJ2-2 NA TRBD2 TRBV9 CASSVAGGTGELFF TGTGCCAGCAGCGTAGCGGGGGGTACCGGGGAGCTGTTTTTT
TRBJ2-1 once NA TRBV9 CASSVPTGGRDEQFF TGTGCCAGCAGCGTCCCCACCGGGGGTAGGGATGAGCAGTTCTTC
TRBJ1-6 NA NA TRBV2 CASSERGPSSYNSPLHF TGTGCCAGCAGTGAACGAGGGCCGAGCTCCTATAATTCACCCCTCCACTTT
TRBJ1-1 NA TRBD1 TRBV6-6 CASSRQGFTEAFF TGTGCCAGCAGTCGACAGGGCTTCACTGAAGCTTTCTTT
TRBJ1-3 NA NA TRBV4-2 CASSQSPEQLPGNTIYF TGTGCCAGCAGCCAATCCCCCGAGCAGCTACCTGGAAACACCATATATTTT
TRBJ2-1 NA NA TRBV7-3 CASSSQTGSYNEQFF TGTGCCAGCAGCTCTCAGACAGGCTCCTACAATGAGCAGTTCTTC
TRBJ2-7 NA NA TRBV11-2 CASSQHTASEQYF TGTGCCAGCAGCCAACACACCGCCAGCGAGCAGTACTTC
TRBJ2-7 NA NA TRBV18 CASSPPGSYEQYF TGTGCCAGCTCACCACCGGGCAGCTACGAGCAGTACTTC
TRBJ2-6 NA NA TRBV23-1 CASSHEGVLPSGANVLTF TGCGCCAGCAGTCATGAGGGGGTATTGCCTTCTGGGGCCAACGTCCTGACTTTC
TRBJ2-3 NA NA TRBV21-1 CASSKAAGPTDTQYF TGTGCCAGCAGCAAAGCGGCAGGTCCCACAGATACGCAGTATTTT
TRBJ1-4 NA TRBD1 TRBV27 CASSSQGAANEKLFF TGTGCCAGCAGTTCTCAGGGGGCGGCTAATGAAAAACTGTTTTTT
TRBJ1-4 NA TRBD1 TRBV10-3 CAAGQGPNEKLFF TGTGCCGCAGGACAGGGCCCTAATGAAAAACTGTTTTTT
TRBJ1-4 few TRBD1 TRBV6-5 CASRPGQGREKLFF TGTGCCAGCAGACCCGGACAGGGGAGGGAAAAACTGTTTTTT
TRBJ2-3 once NA TRBV29-1 CSVEVRTDTQYF TGCAGCGTTGAAGTTCGCACAGATACGCAGTATTTT
TRBJ1-6 NA NA TRBV6-2/TRBV6-3 CASSWPFLSPLHF TGTGCCAGCAGTTGGCCCTTCCTTTCACCCCTCCACTTT
TRBJ2-7 once NA TRBV2 CASSERGSVEQYF TGTGCCAGCAGTGAACGCGGTTCTGTCGAGCAGTACTTC
TRBJ2-7 NA NA TRBV7-9 CASSSPGGYEQYF TGTGCCAGCAGCTCCCCCGGGGGCTACGAGCAGTACTTC
TRBJ2-3 NA NA TRBV18 CASSPLGSTDTQYF TGTGCCAGCTCACCACTGGGTAGCACAGATACGCAGTATTTT
TRBJ1-5 NA NA TRBV12-3/TRBV12-4 CASSLGTVGPQHF TGTGCCAGCAGTTTAGGCACCGTCGGGCCCCAGCATTTT